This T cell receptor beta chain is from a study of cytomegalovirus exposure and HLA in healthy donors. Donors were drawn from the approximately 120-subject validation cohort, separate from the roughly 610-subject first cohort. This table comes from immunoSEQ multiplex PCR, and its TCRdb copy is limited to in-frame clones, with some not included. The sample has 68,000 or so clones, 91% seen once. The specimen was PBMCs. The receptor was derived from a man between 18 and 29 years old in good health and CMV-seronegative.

CDR3 sequence reads: CASSSAGTGDNVAFF. DNA of the CDR3: TGTGCCAGCAGTTCAGCCGGGACAGGGGATAACGTAGCTTTCTTT. The J gene is TRBJ1-1, the V gene TRBV27, with 10 bases fitting TRBD1. In germline, CDR1 is MNHEY, CDR2 SMNVEV (reference sequence). V shed 4 bases and J 10 bases; nucleotides not matched to a gene: 12. The CDR3 runs to 15 residues.